This T cell receptor (beta chain) was recovered during a study of T cell changes during pregnancy in multiple sclerosis. The germline V gene encodes CDR1 KGHSH and CDR2 LQKENI. The CDR3 covers 14 residues. V shed 6 bases and J 2 bases; nucleotides not matched to a gene: 3. Using immunoSEQ multiplex PCR, the repertoire was profiled, and TCRdb retains in-frame clones only, with some absent. In the table there are about 33,000 clones, more than 75% of which are singletons. The sequence was collected from a female donor in good health, enrolled as a control in a pregnancy study. Sequencing was performed on CD4+ T cells from peripheral blood mononuclear cells, taken in the second trimester of pregnancy. The chain links TRBV18 to TRBJ2-3; the match to TRBD2 covers 9 bases. This CDR3 reads CASSQRGDTDTQYF. CDR3 coding DNA: TGTGCCAGCTCCCAGCGGGGGGACACAGATACGCAGTATTTT.